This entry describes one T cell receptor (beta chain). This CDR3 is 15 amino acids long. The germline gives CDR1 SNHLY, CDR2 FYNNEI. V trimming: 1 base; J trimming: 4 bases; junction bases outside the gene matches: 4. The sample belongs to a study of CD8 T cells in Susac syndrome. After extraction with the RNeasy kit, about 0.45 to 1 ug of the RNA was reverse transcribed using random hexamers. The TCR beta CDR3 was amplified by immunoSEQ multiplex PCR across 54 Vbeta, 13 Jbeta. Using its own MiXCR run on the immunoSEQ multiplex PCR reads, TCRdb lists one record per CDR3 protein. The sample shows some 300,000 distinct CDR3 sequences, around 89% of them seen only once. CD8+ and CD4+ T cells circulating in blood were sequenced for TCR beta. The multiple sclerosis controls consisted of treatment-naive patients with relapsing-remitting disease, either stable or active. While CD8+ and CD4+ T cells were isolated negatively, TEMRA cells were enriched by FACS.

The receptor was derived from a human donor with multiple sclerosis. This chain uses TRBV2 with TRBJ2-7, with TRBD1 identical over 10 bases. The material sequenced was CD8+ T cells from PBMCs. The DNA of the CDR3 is TGTGCCAGCAGTGAAGTTGGGACAGGGGTATACGAGCAGTACTTC. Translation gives CASSEVGTGVYEQYF.